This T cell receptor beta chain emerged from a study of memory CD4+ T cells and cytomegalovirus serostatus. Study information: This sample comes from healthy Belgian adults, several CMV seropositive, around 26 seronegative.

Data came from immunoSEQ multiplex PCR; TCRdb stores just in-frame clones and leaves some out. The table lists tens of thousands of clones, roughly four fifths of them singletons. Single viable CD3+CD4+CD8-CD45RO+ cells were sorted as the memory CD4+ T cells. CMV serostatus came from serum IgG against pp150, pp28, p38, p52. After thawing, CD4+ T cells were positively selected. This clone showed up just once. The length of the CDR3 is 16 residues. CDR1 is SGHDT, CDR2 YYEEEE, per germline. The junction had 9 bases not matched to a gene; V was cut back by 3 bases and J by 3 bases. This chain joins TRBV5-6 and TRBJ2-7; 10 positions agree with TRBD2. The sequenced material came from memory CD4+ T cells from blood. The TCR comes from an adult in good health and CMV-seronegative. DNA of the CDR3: TGTGCCAGCAGCTCCCCGCGGGCTAGCGGGGGCTACGAGCAGTACTTC. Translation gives CASSSPRASGGYEQYF.